The rows below give T cell receptor beta chains drawn from one sample of a study of response to subunit inactivated influenza vaccine. Each CDR3 protein gets one entry after TCRdb re-called the RT-PCR reads with MiXCR. The table lists more than 250,000 distinct CDR3 sequences, 21% of them singletons. The sample consisted of PBMCs from blood, taken about 20 months after vaccination. The receptors originated from a man aged 50 to 69 who received an inactivated influenza vaccine. Each CDR3 is given with its conserved first and last residue. Fields, in order: J gene, V gene, CDR3 protein.

TRBJ2-7	TRBV21-1	CASSKVRRHEQYF
TRBJ1-1	TRBV9	CASSPSSRITEAFF
TRBJ2-1	TRBV2	CASKTRPWIMSNEQFF
TRBJ2-7	TRBV20-1	CSALKLAGSYEQYF
TRBJ1-2	TRBV5-5	CASSSLGTGAYGYTF
TRBJ1-2	TRBV9	CASSVDRNYGYTF
TRBJ2-2	TRBV28	CASSLGVMTNTGELFF
TRBJ1-3	TRBV7-9	CASSYQSGQRNTIYF
TRBJ1-2	TRBV5-1	CASSLDSRDYGYTF
TRBJ1-1	TRBV5-4	CASRDGTKNTEAFF
TRBJ1-5	TRBV6-1	CASSSRDRGVWPQHF
TRBJ2-3	TRBV5-6	CASSSDSGGPRPTQYF
TRBJ2-2	TRBV15	CATSKDIEGELFF
TRBJ1-3	TRBV12-3/TRBV12-4	CASASSGNTIYF
TRBJ1-5	TRBV12-3/TRBV12-4	CASSLAARPQHF
TRBJ2-5	TRBV27	CASSSYSISGIQETQYF
TRBJ2-7	TRBV7-2	CASGTTGGVFYEQYF
TRBJ2-5	TRBV2	CASFGTSEPETQETQYF
TRBJ2-7	TRBV10-3	CAISGHGLAGEQYF
TRBJ1-1	TRBV29-1	CSVDMDVKNTEAFF
TRBJ2-1	TRBV6-2/TRBV6-3	CASSSVARTNEQFF
TRBJ1-1	TRBV29-1	CSARTGDRTEAFF
TRBJ2-1	TRBV7-3	CASSSFPGTSGRASYNEQFF
TRBJ2-7	TRBV3-1	CASSTGLLSGLASYEQYF
TRBJ1-1	TRBV24-1	CATSDSWNSEAFF
TRBJ2-7	TRBV27	CASSQGLAGVREQYF
TRBJ2-1	TRBV7-6	CASSRAGTSGYNEQFF
TRBJ2-3	TRBV5-1	CASSPGPFTDTQYF
TRBJ2-3	TRBV11-2	CASSHDEYTQYF
TRBJ2-7	TRBV7-9	CASSSGTDSYEQYF
TRBJ2-3	TRBV24-1	CATSDFGLISSTDTQYF
TRBJ1-3	TRBV3-1	CASSDSDSGNTIYF
TRBJ1-2	TRBV12-3/TRBV12-4	CASSPRQGAYYGYTF
TRBJ2-1	TRBV6-5	CASSLIGTSGRANEQFF
TRBJ2-5	TRBV10-3	CAISERDRGETQYF
TRBJ2-3	TRBV4-3	CASSQRTGVLTDTQYF
TRBJ1-1	TRBV7-8	CASSLAVTGVTTEAFF
TRBJ2-6	TRBV10-3	CAISEWEQGTGANVLTF
TRBJ2-1	TRBV13	CASSRPGLEYNEQFF
TRBJ2-5	TRBV12-3/TRBV12-4	CASSFRSSGGAFKETQYF
TRBJ1-1	TRBV7-2	CASSLVEGVNTEAFF
TRBJ1-2	TRBV12-3/TRBV12-4	CASRSVPGTQYFGYTF
TRBJ2-1	TRBV6-2/TRBV6-3	CASSYGLGSGSSYNEQFF
TRBJ2-7	TRBV27	CASSSAQGSEQYF
TRBJ2-1	TRBV6-1	CASSEPGLGTYNEQFF
TRBJ1-1	TRBV7-9	CASRETGVNTEAFF
TRBJ1-6	TRBV7-2	CASSLEPGIGSPLHF
TRBJ2-2	TRBV28	CASSLSPTGDTGELFF
TRBJ2-1	TRBV10-3	CAISDRTGGEQFF
TRBJ1-3	TRBV4-2	CASSQERVGQAYSGNTIYF
TRBJ2-3	TRBV29-1	CSVGTSTDTQYF
TRBJ1-1	TRBV3-1	CASSQGTQLNTEAFF
TRBJ2-1	TRBV11-2	CASRTAGGHYNEQFF
TRBJ2-5	TRBV27	CASSPRTAQETQYF
TRBJ2-2	TRBV24-1	CATSELVTGELFF
TRBJ1-1	TRBV12-3/TRBV12-4	CASSLAGGLMNTEAFF
TRBJ2-1	TRBV7-2	CASSSGQGSYNEQFF
TRBJ1-5	TRBV12-3/TRBV12-4	CASRDRGWGQPQHF
TRBJ1-5	TRBV28	CASSPRAQPQHF
TRBJ1-1	TRBV6-1	CASSQGQGEMNTEAFF